One TCR beta chain is described in this entry. The sample comes from a study of cytomegalovirus exposure and HLA in healthy donors. Trimming removed 7 bases at V and 6 bases at J, with 15 bases between. This CDR3 contains 12 residues. The germline V gene encodes CDR1 SQVTM and CDR2 ANQGSEA. 60 Vbeta and 13 Jbeta primers were used in PCR. Measured with immunoSEQ multiplex PCR; TCRdb has only the in-frame clones, and not every one. Among over 100,000 clones, approximately 70% were seen once, and the ten largest hold roughly 8.7%. The J gene is TRBJ2-5, the V gene TRBV29-1, with D perhaps TRBD2 (6 bases). The material sequenced was PBMCs. This clonotype originated in a man aged 25 to 40 in good health and CMV-seropositive. CDR3 protein: CSGGRELKTQYF. CDR3 DNA sequence: TGCAGCGGCGGCCGGGAGCTGAAGACCCAGTACTTC.